This is a list of T cell receptor beta chains from one sample in a study of T-cell reconstitution after alpha-beta-depleted transplantation in children. Each CDR3 protein gets one entry after TCRdb re-called the PCR reads with MiXCR. The sample carries approximately 400,000 distinct CDR3 sequences, about 11% recorded once. The sample here was PBMCs from the stem cell graft donor, taken from the stem cell graft. The source of these receptors is a human donor who donated a stem cell graft to a child with acute myeloid leukemia. Both conserved end residues are trimmed from each CDR3. Rows may omit the clone size; those that give it use once, few, many or a size class.

j_gene,v_gene,abundance,len,CDR3aa
TRBJ2-1,TRBV20-1,few,15,SAEDSGSAVPYNEQF
TRBJ2-5,TRBV19,-,12,ASSIVRGQETQY
TRBJ2-5,TRBV11-1,few,14,ASSSRTSGPRETQY
TRBJ1-5,TRBV20-1,few,12,SVIWGSGDQPQH
TRBJ1-4,TRBV5-1,many,13,ASSENRDPSEKLF
TRBJ2-7,TRBV12-3/TRBV12-4,few,12,ASRSGLAGSEQY
TRBJ2-1,TRBV29-1,-,13,SVAGTSGRAVEQF
TRBJ2-2,TRBV7-2,-,13,ASSLVGPPAGELF
TRBJ1-1,TRBV25-1,few,11,ASSERDSLEAF
TRBJ1-2,TRBV11-3,-,10,ASSLGRTGYT
TRBJ2-2,TRBV6-5,-,14,ASSQTGLADTGELF
TRBJ2-4,TRBV10-2,-,11,ASSADGKNIQY
TRBJ2-1,TRBV15,many,11,ATSRSAREGRI
TRBJ2-2,TRBV5-1,-,14,ASSLMSGTDTGELF
TRBJ2-6,TRBV5-1,few,12,ASSFETGANVLT
TRBJ1-6,TRBV5-6,few,13,ASSSTGTGNSPLH
TRBJ1-2,TRBV12-3/TRBV12-4,-,11,ASSRTGVHGYT
TRBJ2-3,TRBV20-1,-,13,SAVFAGGLTDTQY
TRBJ2-1,TRBV5-1,-,12,ASSLMGSYNEQF
TRBJ2-5,TRBV29-1,few,12,SVLEGARLETQY
TRBJ2-1,TRBV20-1,-,14,SARKGLQALYNEQF
TRBJ2-2,TRBV5-1,few,13,ASSLEQGETGELF
TRBJ2-3,TRBV12-3/TRBV12-4,-,12,ASNDRGSVDTQY
TRBJ1-4,TRBV18,-,12,ASSPQDRDEKLF
TRBJ2-6,TRBV7-9,few,14,ASSLDVQGSSNVLT
TRBJ2-2,TRBV7-3,many,15,ASSLTSGGANTGELF
TRBJ1-1,TRBV12-3/TRBV12-4,-,11,ASSRSPNTEAF
TRBJ2-7,TRBV7-8,-,13,ASKFGTSGRYEQY
TRBJ1-5,TRBV7-9,-,12,ASSHGQGRQPQH
TRBJ2-2,TRBV5-1,few,14,ASSLAAAINTGELF
TRBJ1-1,TRBV29-1,many,11,SIAQGVNTEAF
TRBJ2-2,TRBV20-1,-,14,SADNIGQGNTGELF
TRBJ2-1,TRBV7-6,-,16,ASSEISGGAWSYNEQF
TRBJ2-2,TRBV6-1,few,14,ASSLRHLSNTGELF
TRBJ2-3,TRBV5-1,-,20,ASSSDLPGLAGGSTSTDTQY
TRBJ1-6,TRBV29-1,few,11,SVGRDRDSPLH
TRBJ2-7,TRBV5-1,-,11,ASSLDGIDEQY
TRBJ1-4,TRBV5-1,few,13,ASSDSGTGNEKLF
TRBJ2-1,TRBV9,-,14,ASSVSGQSSYNEQF
TRBJ2-1,TRBV29-1,many,11,SASGGLSNEQF
TRBJ1-1,TRBV5-1,-,11,ASSFDRHTEAF
TRBJ2-5,TRBV4-1,-,14,ASSQAVVGSQETQY
TRBJ2-2,TRBV6-1,-,14,ASSRGQGAGTGELF
TRBJ1-2,TRBV20-1,-,12,SARLKGREYGYT
TRBJ1-5,TRBV12-5,few,13,ASGLGGATDQPQH
TRBJ2-1,TRBV12-3/TRBV12-4,-,12,ATSSLSSYNEQF
TRBJ1-2,TRBV9,few,12,ASSPSDSRYGYT
TRBJ2-3,TRBV5-1,-,11,ASSFTSADTQY
TRBJ2-3,TRBV12-3/TRBV12-4,few,18,ASSRPPGLAGGPGTDTQY
TRBJ1-3,TRBV7-9,-,15,ASSLKGTLFSGNTIY
TRBJ1-4,TRBV5-4,few,11,ASSPDPSGALF
TRBJ2-5,TRBV19,few,17,ASSNWDRGLVDGQETQY
TRBJ2-1,TRBV12-3/TRBV12-4,-,11,ASSLAHHNEQF
TRBJ2-5,TRBV20-1,-,11,SAKKGGSETQY
TRBJ2-5,TRBV27,-,11,ASSLWGPETQY
TRBJ1-1,TRBV29-1,-,8,SVQTPEAF
TRBJ2-7,TRBV20-1,few,13,SASSMGLGLGEQY
TRBJ1-4,TRBV25-1,many,14,ASSDRGQSTNEKLF
TRBJ1-6,TRBV11-2,-,16,ASSLVPGGVRYNSPLH